A single sample is the source of the 5 T cell receptor beta chains below, sequenced in a study of CD8 T cells in ankylosing spondylitis. TCRdb itself ran the 5' RACE reads through MiXCR, one entry per CDR3 protein. The sample contains about 360,000 distinct CDR3 sequences, roughly 20% of which appear only once. Specimen: blood, either unsorted or a sorted T cell fraction (not recorded which). These receptors all stem from a male donor with ankylosing spondylitis or in good health (not recorded which).

CDR3 in amino acids: CASSLGYRAQYF. The CDR3 region has the DNA TGTGCCAGCAGCTTGGGATACAGGGCCCAGTACTTC. V gene TRBV7-9 combines with J gene TRBJ2-5; the D gene is possibly TRBD1 (6 bases). Trimming shortened V by 3 bases and J by 9 bases, and 11 bases separated the two germline ends. Germline assignment: CDR1 SEHNR and CDR2 FQNEAQ (reference sequence). CDR3 length: 12 amino acids.

J is TRBJ2-7 and V is TRBV29-1; 7 nucleotides match TRBD1. V shed 7 bases and J 6 bases; nucleotides not matched to a gene: 9. The CDR3 extends over 12 amino acids. Per germline, CDR1 SQVTM and CDR2 ANQGSEA. The CDR3: CSAKGASPEQYF. The CDR3 DNA sequence: TGCAGCGCAAAGGGGGCTTCACCCGAGCAGTACTTC.

CDR3 sequence reads: CASSGTGSNSPLHF. The CDR3 coding sequence is TGTGCCAGCAGCGGGACAGGTAGTAATTCACCCCTCCACTTT. V usage is TRBV9 and J usage is TRBJ1-6, with 7 bases aligning to TRBD1. The germline V gene has CDR1 SGDLS and CDR2 YYNGEE. The CDR3 consists of 14 residues. V was pared by 3 bases and J by 6 bases, with 3 bases of the junction left unmatched.

This chain links TRBV19 with TRBJ1-5, with 7 positions matching TRBD1. Trimming took 6 bases from V and 3 from J; bases not matched to a gene: 11. Germline lookup yields CDR1 LNHDA and CDR2 SQIVND (reference sequence). The CDR3 has 16 amino acids. Here the CDR3 DNA reads TGTGCCAGTAGCAAGGAGACAGGGACCCACAATCAGCCCCAGCATTTT. Its protein is CASSKETGTHNQPQHF.

The V and J genes are TRBV7-9 and TRBJ1-1; D unclear. Trimming took off 3 bases at V and 4 bases at J, with 21 bases between the two ends. This CDR3 has 17 amino acids. The V gene's germline CDR1 is SEHNR and CDR2 FQNEAQ (reference sequence). The CDR3 DNA sequence: TGTGCCAGCAGCTTTAGTCGGGCGGATAGAGTAGGCACTGAAGCTTTCTTT. Its translation: CASSFSRADRVGTEAFF.